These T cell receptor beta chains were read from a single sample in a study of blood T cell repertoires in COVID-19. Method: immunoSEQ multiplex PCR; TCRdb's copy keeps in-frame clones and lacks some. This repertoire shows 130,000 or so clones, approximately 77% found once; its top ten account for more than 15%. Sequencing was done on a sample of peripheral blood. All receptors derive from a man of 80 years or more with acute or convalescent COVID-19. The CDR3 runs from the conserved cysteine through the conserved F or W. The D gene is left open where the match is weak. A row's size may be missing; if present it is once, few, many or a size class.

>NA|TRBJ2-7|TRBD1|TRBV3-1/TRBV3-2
TGTGCCAGCAGCCTGGGGACAGGGTGGGAAGAGCAGTACTTC
CASSLGTGWEEQYF
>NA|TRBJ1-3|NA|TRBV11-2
TGTGCCAGCAGTATACAGAGCTCTGGAAACACCATATATTTT
CASSIQSSGNTIYF
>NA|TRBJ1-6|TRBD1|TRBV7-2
TGTGCCAGCAGCTTGGGCAGACAGGGGAGAAATTCACCCCTCCACTTT
CASSLGRQGRNSPLHF
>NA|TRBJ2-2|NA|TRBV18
TGTGCCAGCTCACCACTAGCGGCGAAGGGCGGGGAGCTGTTTTTT
CASSPLAAKGGELFF
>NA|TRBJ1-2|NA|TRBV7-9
TGTGCCAGCAGCTTAAACGGGGACTATGGCTACACCTTC
CASSLNGDYGYTF
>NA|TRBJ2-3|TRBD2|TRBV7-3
TGTGCCAGCAGCCAACTCAGGACTAGCGGGGGAATTAGCACAGATACGCAGTATTTT
CASSQLRTSGGISTDTQYF
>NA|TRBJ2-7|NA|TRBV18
TGTGCCAGCTCACCCCCGCTGCGCAACGAGCAGTACTTC
CASSPPLRNEQYF
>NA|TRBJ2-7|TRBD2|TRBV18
TGTGCCAGCTCACTGGGGGGGGGTTCCAACGAGCAGTACTTC
CASSLGGGSNEQYF
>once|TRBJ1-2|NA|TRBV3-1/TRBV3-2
TGTGCCAGCAGCCCGCGTTTACCTAAATATGGCTACACCTTC
CASSPRLPKYGYTF
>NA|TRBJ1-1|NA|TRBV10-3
TGTGCCATCGGCCCGGGGGTTTCTGAAGCTTTCTTT
CAIGPGVSEAFF
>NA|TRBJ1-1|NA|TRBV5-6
TGTGCCAGCAGCTTCGACCAGGGGTTTTTTAGCACTGAAGCTTTCTTT
CASSFDQGFFSTEAFF
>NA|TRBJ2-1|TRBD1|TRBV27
TGTGCCAGCACTCCTGACAGGGGGTACAACAATGAGCAGTTCTTC
CASTPDRGYNNEQFF
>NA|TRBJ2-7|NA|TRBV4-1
TGCGCCAGCAGCCTGGGACAAGCGAGCTCCTACGAGCAGTACTTC
CASSLGQASSYEQYF
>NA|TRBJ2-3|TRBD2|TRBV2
TGTGCCAGCAGGGAAGCCGGGACTAGCGGGTATTTT
CASREAGTSGYF
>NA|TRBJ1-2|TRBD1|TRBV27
TGTGCCAGCAGTTGGACAGGGAGGGATGGCTACACCTTC
CASSWTGRDGYTF
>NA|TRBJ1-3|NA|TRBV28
TGTGCCAGCAGTTTAAGGGGACAAAGCCTCTTT
CASSLRGQSLF
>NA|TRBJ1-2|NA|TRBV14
TGTGCCAGCAGCCTGTCGACAGGTCCTAACTATGGCTACACCTTC
CASSLSTGPNYGYTF
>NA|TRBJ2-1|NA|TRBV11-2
TGTGCCAGCAGCTTAGATGCTGACAGCAACAATGAGCAGTTCTTC
CASSLDADSNNEQFF
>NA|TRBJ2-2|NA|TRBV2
TGTGCCAGCAGCGGCTGGGGAGCCGGGGAGCTGTTTTTT
CASSGWGAGELFF
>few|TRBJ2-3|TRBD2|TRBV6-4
TGTGCCAGCAGCGTAACCGGGACTAGCGGGGCTCATACGCAGTATTTT
CASSVTGTSGAHTQYF
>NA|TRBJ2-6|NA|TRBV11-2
TGTGCCAGCAGCCGGGTGCGCTCCGCTGGGGCCAACGTCCTGACTTTC
CASSRVRSAGANVLTF
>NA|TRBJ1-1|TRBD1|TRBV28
TGTGCCAGCAGTTCGACAGGGTTCACTGAAGCTTTCTTT
CASSSTGFTEAFF
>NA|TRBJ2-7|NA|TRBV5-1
TGCGCCAGCAGCAAAACTGGGGGGTACGAGCAGTACTTC
CASSKTGGYEQYF
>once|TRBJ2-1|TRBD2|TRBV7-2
TGTGCCAGCAGCTATCCGCGGGGAGGGTACAATGAGCAGTTCTTC
CASSYPRGGYNEQFF
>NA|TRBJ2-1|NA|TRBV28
TGTGCCAGCGGAGTACTCAACAATGAGCAGTTCTTC
CASGVLNNEQFF
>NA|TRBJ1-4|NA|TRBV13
TGTGCCAGCAGCCAACGGGTAGACGAAAAACTGTTTTTT
CASSQRVDEKLFF
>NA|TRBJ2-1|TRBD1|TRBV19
TGTGCCAGTAGTACCCAGGGGGACAGAATATACTACAATGAGCAGTTCTTC
CASSTQGDRIYYNEQFF
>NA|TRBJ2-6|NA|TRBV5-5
TGTGCCAGCAGCTTGGCCCCCATTAGCTCTGGGGCCAACGTCCTGACTTTC
CASSLAPISSGANVLTF
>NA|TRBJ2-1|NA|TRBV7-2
TGTGCCAGCAGCGTTACTAGCTTCAATGAGCAGTTCTTC
CASSVTSFNEQFF
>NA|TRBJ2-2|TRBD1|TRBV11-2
TGTGCCAGCAGCTTACAGGGGGCGAACACCGGGGAGCTGTTTTTT
CASSLQGANTGELFF
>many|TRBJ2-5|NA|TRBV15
TGTGCCACCAGCAGAGGGGCAGGTTTGGTTCAGACCCAGTACTTC
CATSRGAGLVQTQYF
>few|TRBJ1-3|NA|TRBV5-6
TGTGCCAGCAGCTTGGCCACCTACTCCCCTGGAAACACCATATATTTT
CASSLATYSPGNTIYF
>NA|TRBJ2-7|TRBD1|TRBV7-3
TGTGCCAGCAGCTCGAAAACACAGGGGGCTTCCTACGAGCAGTACTTC
CASSSKTQGASYEQYF
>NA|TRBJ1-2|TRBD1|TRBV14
TGTGCCAGCAGCCACCGAGGGACAGTCTATGGCTACACCTTC
CASSHRGTVYGYTF
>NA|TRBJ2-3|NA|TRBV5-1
TGCGCCAGCAGGGGGCAGGGTAGGGATACGCAGTATTTT
CASRGQGRDTQYF
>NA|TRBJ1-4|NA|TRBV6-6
TGTGCCAGCACTGTGACAGCCACTAATGAAAAACTGTTTTTT
CASTVTATNEKLFF
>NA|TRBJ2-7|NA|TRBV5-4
TGTGCCAGCAGCCCCAGAGGGGGACACGACTACGAGCAGTACTTC
CASSPRGGHDYEQYF
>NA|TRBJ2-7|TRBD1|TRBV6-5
TGTGCCAGCAGCGACAGGGCTTACGAGCAGTACTTC
CASSDRAYEQYF
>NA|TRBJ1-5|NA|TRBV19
TGTGCCAGTAGTATAGAAGGTGGCGGCTCCCCGCCCCAGCATTTT
CASSIEGGGSPPQHF
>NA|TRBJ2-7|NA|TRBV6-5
TGTGCCAGCAGTTATCGACAGGCCTCCTACGAGCAGTACTTC
CASSYRQASYEQYF
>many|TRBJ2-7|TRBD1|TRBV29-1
TGCAGCGCTGGACAGGGTGGTTACGAGCAGTACTTC
CSAGQGGYEQYF